A selection of T cell receptor beta chains follows, all from one sample in a study of T cell clones after liver transplantation. Sequencing was performed with immunoSEQ multiplex PCR; in TCRdb, only in-frame clones are kept and a portion is missing. The sample lists over 70,000 clones, about 80% occurring once. The source was CD4+ T cells from blood, collected 12 months after liver transplant. The receptors were gathered from a human patient who received a liver transplant. Part of the T cells may come from the graft donor. The CDR3 runs from the conserved cysteine through the conserved F or W. Each record gives: J gene, D gene, V gene, clone size, CDR3 DNA, CDR3 protein. D genes are given only for firm matches. Where a row states a size, it is once, few, many or the class of an expanded clone; other rows omit it.

J: TRBJ2-1; D: NA; V: TRBV10-3; size: NA; DNA: TGTGCCACCTTAGAGGCTAGCAAGGATGAGCAGTTCTTC; CDR3: CATLEASKDEQFF
J: TRBJ1-2; D: TRBD1; V: TRBV7-9; size: NA; DNA: TGTGCCAGCAGCTTGGGACAGGGTCCCAACTATGGCTACACCTTC; CDR3: CASSLGQGPNYGYTF
J: TRBJ2-2; D: NA; V: TRBV7-9; size: few; DNA: TGTGCCAGCAGCTCACGCAGGGACCAGAACACCGGGGAGCTGTTTTTT; CDR3: CASSSRRDQNTGELFF
J: TRBJ1-4; D: TRBD1; V: TRBV9; size: few; DNA: TGTGCCAGCAGCGTAGGAAGGACAGGGAGGAATGAAAAACTGTTTTTT; CDR3: CASSVGRTGRNEKLFF
J: TRBJ1-2; D: NA; V: TRBV5-1; size: few; DNA: TGCGCCAGCAAATCTACGGGACAATTGGAAGGCTACACCTTC; CDR3: CASKSTGQLEGYTF
J: TRBJ2-7; D: TRBD2; V: TRBV6-1; size: NA; DNA: TGTGCCAGCAGACCTCTAGCGGTCGGCTCCTACGAGCAGTACTTC; CDR3: CASRPLAVGSYEQYF
J: TRBJ2-7; D: NA; V: TRBV5-6; size: few; DNA: TGTGCCAGCAGCATGAGGGTTAGAGGCGAGCAGTACTTC; CDR3: CASSMRVRGEQYF
J: TRBJ2-1; D: NA; V: TRBV4-1; size: NA; DNA: TGCGCCAGCAGCCAAGATGGGGGGACCAACAATGAGCAGTTCTTC; CDR3: CASSQDGGTNNEQFF
J: TRBJ1-1; D: NA; V: TRBV28; size: few; DNA: TGTGCCAGCAACCCGGGCGGGAGTCCACATTCAGCTTTCTTT; CDR3: CASNPGGSPHSAFF
J: TRBJ2-3; D: NA; V: TRBV28; size: NA; DNA: TGTGCCAGCAGTACCTTAGGGGTATGGGTCACAGTGTCTCAAAGCACAGATACGCAGTATTTT; CDR3: CASSTLGVWVTVSQSTDTQYF
J: TRBJ1-2; D: TRBD1; V: TRBV11-3; size: NA; DNA: TGTGCCAGCAGCGTTACCGGGACAGGCAATCCCTATGGCTACACCTTC; CDR3: CASSVTGTGNPYGYTF
J: TRBJ2-7; D: NA; V: TRBV7-2; size: NA; DNA: TGTGCCAGCAGCCCCGAGGGCAGAACTTGGCAGTACTTC; CDR3: CASSPEGRTWQYF
J: TRBJ2-5; D: TRBD2; V: TRBV29-1; size: once; DNA: TGCAGCGTCAAGGGACTAGCGGGAGGAAACCAAGAGACCCAGTACTTC; CDR3: CSVKGLAGGNQETQYF
J: TRBJ1-1; D: TRBD1; V: TRBV11-1; size: NA; DNA: TGTGCCAGCAGTCTTCCCGGACAGGGATTCGCTGAAGCTTTCTTT; CDR3: CASSLPGQGFAEAFF
J: TRBJ2-5; D: TRBD2; V: TRBV6-5; size: NA; DNA: TGTGCCAGCAGTTACTCTGGGCTAGCGGTAAAAGAGACCCAGTACTTC; CDR3: CASSYSGLAVKETQYF
J: TRBJ1-1; D: NA; V: TRBV27; size: NA; DNA: TGTGCCAGCAGTGCACGCAGGGACACTGAAGCTTTCTTT; CDR3: CASSARRDTEAFF
J: TRBJ1-1; D: NA; V: TRBV13; size: once; DNA: TGTGCCAGCAGCCCGCGAAACACTGAAGCTTTCTTT; CDR3: CASSPRNTEAFF
J: TRBJ1-4; D: NA; V: TRBV5-1; size: NA; DNA: TGCGCCAGCAGCGACGGGAGAGCAGGGGAAAAACTGTTTTTT; CDR3: CASSDGRAGEKLFF
J: TRBJ2-7; D: NA; V: TRBV28; size: once; DNA: TGTGCCAGCATAGGGCCCCACGAGCAGTACTTC; CDR3: CASIGPHEQYF
J: TRBJ1-2; D: TRBD1; V: TRBV7-9; size: NA; DNA: TGTGCCAGCAGCCAGGGGACAGGGTATGGCTACACCTTC; CDR3: CASSQGTGYGYTF
J: TRBJ2-1; D: NA; V: TRBV20-1; size: NA; DNA: TGCAGTGCTTCGAAGGACTCAGAGCAGTTCTTC; CDR3: CSASKDSEQFF
J: TRBJ2-7; D: NA; V: TRBV6-6; size: NA; DNA: TGTGCCAGCAGCTACACGGAAAGCTCCTACGAGCAGTACTTC; CDR3: CASSYTESSYEQYF
J: TRBJ2-7; D: TRBD1; V: TRBV19; size: NA; DNA: TGTGCCAGTAGTACGACAGGGAATGCCTACGAGCAGTACTTC; CDR3: CASSTTGNAYEQYF
J: TRBJ1-1; D: NA; V: TRBV11-2; size: NA; DNA: TGTGCCAGCAGTTCAACAGGGTTCTCTGAAGCTTTCTTT; CDR3: CASSSTGFSEAFF
J: TRBJ1-4; D: NA; V: TRBV2; size: NA; DNA: TGTGCCTCTTTGCCCAGGGAGGCGGCTAATGAAAAACTGTTTTTT; CDR3: CASLPREAANEKLFF
J: TRBJ2-3; D: TRBD1; V: TRBV5-1; size: NA; DNA: TGCGCCAGCAGCACAGGGACAGGGGGGAGTATCACAGATACGCAGTATTTT; CDR3: CASSTGTGGSITDTQYF
J: TRBJ1-5; D: TRBD1; V: TRBV10-3; size: NA; DNA: TGTGCCACCTCGGACAGGGGAGGTCGTCAGCCCCAGCATTTT; CDR3: CATSDRGGRQPQHF
J: TRBJ2-2; D: NA; V: TRBV7-3; size: NA; DNA: TGTGCCAGCAGCTTCTACACCGGGGAGCTGTTTTTT; CDR3: CASSFYTGELFF
J: TRBJ2-7; D: NA; V: TRBV29-1; size: NA; DNA: TGCAGCGTCCCCGGGGCCAGCTCCTACGAGCAGTACTTC; CDR3: CSVPGASSYEQYF
J: TRBJ1-2; D: NA; V: TRBV19; size: NA; DNA: TGTGCCAGTAGTATTGAATCTATGATTTATGGCTACACCTTC; CDR3: CASSIESMIYGYTF
J: TRBJ2-1; D: TRBD1; V: TRBV5-1; size: few; DNA: TGCGCCAGCAGCCCCTTCCCGGGACAGGAGGAGAAACAGTTCTTC; CDR3: CASSPFPGQEEKQFF
J: TRBJ2-3; D: NA; V: TRBV19; size: NA; DNA: TGTGCCAGTAATTACGGTGGGGGAACAGATACGCAGTATTTT; CDR3: CASNYGGGTDTQYF